This TCR beta chain was identified in a study of cytomegalovirus exposure and HLA in healthy donors (dated by TCRdb to 2016 to 2017). Regarding the research as a whole: An earlier analysis of fewer than 750 of the donors reported 276 Gb of sequence data and roughly 120 million unique TCR beta sequences obtained from around 190 million T cells. About 310 gigabases of sequencing data and around 87 million unique TCR sequences were included in an early release covering several hundred HLA-typed donors. Of the roughly 400 genotyped donors, approximately 80% fell in the genetic ancestry cluster associated with self-reported Caucasian donors. The study aimed to test whether signatures of past pathogen exposure could be identified by cataloging public T cell receptors. Using immunosequencing, the study profiled T cell repertoires from roughly 650 subjects and related those repertoires to cytomegalovirus serostatus. In addition to the first cohort of approximately 670 subjects, a separate validation cohort of 130 or so different subjects was used. To predict cytomegalovirus infection status, the study brought together high-throughput TCR immunosequencing, statistical association of individual TCRs with disease status, and machine learning. In a later analysis, previously published TCR beta repertoires from about 640 donors were re-analyzed and high-resolution HLA genotyping was added so that TCR occurrence patterns could be studied. In the later analysis, no new phenotypic data were used to find candidate immune exposures; instead, reliance was placed on TCR beta sequences and their occurrence across donors. An earlier analysis of several hundred of the donors applied high-throughput TCR beta sequencing to assess whether each TCR beta V gene segment acted as functional or pseudogenic. Donor age, sex, ethnicity and CMV serostatus were compiled alongside the repertoire data. In a later genetic analysis, genome-wide SNP genotypes for about three fifths of the 666 donors were used, and that subset was treated as a discovery cohort. Every discovery cohort repertoire had been produced on one sequencing platform. Both class I and class II loci were covered by HLA typing, at four-digit resolution. Typing coverage differed by locus: A, B, C, DRB1 and DQB1 were typed in roughly 620-630 donors, DQA1 in about 500, DPA1 in some 610, and DPB1 in just under 490. Because of strong linkage in the cohort, four to six DR-DQ haplotypes were treated as single units for association and clustering. Among 350 to 400 genotyped donors of the cohort, an average of around 240,000 unique TCR beta nucleotide sequences were sequenced per donor, around 20% of them non-productive. Summary of the overall study and its limitations: In a later genetic analysis, a missense DCLRE1C variant was associated with V-gene and J-gene trimming of TCR beta chains, and the association was replicated in an independent cohort. Most CMV-associated TCR beta chains appeared to be HLA-restricted in a later analysis, and the HLA associations seemed to be driven largely by CMV exposure. CMV serostatus was the only immune exposure information available for the cohort. While some public TCRs were present in many individuals, most TCR sequences turned up only very rarely across donors. A group of highly shared sequence variants was considered likely to be a technical artifact of the sequencing pipeline. The study listed approximately 160 TCR beta chains as associated with cytomegalovirus. Strong co-occurrence of HLA alleles, especially DR and DQ, made assigning TCR associations to individual alleles difficult. Some IMGT-functional V segments, including TRBV6-2 and TRBV6-3, could not be distinguished by the 87-base-pair reads and were therefore excluded. In a later analysis, HLA-associated TCR beta chains were found to be more clonally expanded and to have lower generation probabilities than equally common non-associated chains. Because counts were too low, roughly 16 rarely observed V segments, including chromosome 9 orphons, were excluded from the earlier analysis of some 590 of the donors. A further reported finding was that TCR beta sequences accurately predicted the HLA-A and HLA-B alleles for most subjects in the first cohort. In a later analysis, several top co-occurrence clusters were reported to appear linked to parvovirus B19, influenza, CMV and Epstein-Barr virus. The presence/absence analyses assumed that sequencing depth was roughly uniform across donors, and that assumption may not be true. In a later analysis, TCR association rates were found to vary across HLA loci, with the most associated TCRs seen for DRB1 alleles and the fewest for HLA-C alleles. An earlier analysis of some 560 of the donors showed that most TCR beta V segments appeared in productive rearrangements either about 87% or about 30% of the time, which broadly matched IMGT annotations. In a later genetic analysis, fewer N-insertions in productive TCRs were reported among donors in an Asian-associated ancestry cluster than the roughly 700-donor mean. The classifier was reported to diagnose cytomegalovirus status with high specificity and sensitivity in both the original and validation cohorts. HLA typing was unavailable for some donors at each locus, so association tests used only the typed subset. Correlated functional status among segregating V segments might reflect linkage disequilibrium, but an unknown experimental factor could not be ruled out. Three of the identified cytomegalovirus-associated TCR beta chains were confirmed in vitro to be specific for cytomegalovirus antigens. The authors suggested that the approach could potentially be extended to other disease states and immunological phenotypes. At a false discovery rate of 0.05, a later analysis linked roughly 17,000 TCR beta sequences to specific HLA alleles. This cohort had only TCR beta chains sequenced, and the lack of alpha or paired-chain data limited which features could be detected.

About this clone itself: Its antigen has not been determined. No much larger clone is present one base from it, and per-base qualities are unavailable.

Preparation of the library involved the immunoSEQ multiplex PCR assay. A mixture of 60 forward primers for TCR Vbeta segments and 13 reverse primers for TCR Jbeta segments was used in the multiplex PCR. A multiplex PCR assay on genomic DNA amplified the CDR3 region of rearranged TCR beta genes. The amplified TCR beta libraries were sequenced on the Illumina HiSeq System as 87-base-pair reads. As for the authors' bioinformatics: Across the 500 to 850 repertoires, a later analysis counted 80 million or so unique TCR beta chains, around 10 million of which were shared by at least two donors. Raw reads were error-corrected and collapsed into unique sequences with a nearest-neighbor algorithm that merged closely related sequences to remove PCR and sequencing errors. V, D and J gene segments were assigned by aligning CDR3 sequences to IMGT reference sequences. Each retained sequence needed at least a six-nucleotide match to both a V gene segment and a J gene segment. Rearrangements were called productive when the CDR3 lacked stop codons and stayed in frame with V and J; all others were non-productive. Following IMGT convention, CDR3 was defined as the stretch from the second conserved V-encoded cysteine to the conserved J-encoded phenylalanine. Sequences without an unambiguous match to a single V gene segment were excluded from the earlier analysis of several hundred of the donors. An earlier analysis of 500 to 600 of the donors classified V segments as functional when productive rearrangements were above 56.7% and as segregating when the standard deviation between donors was above 5%. A statistical classification framework was developed to diagnose cytomegalovirus status using the catalog of TCR beta chain sequences. In a later analysis, V and J genes were assigned by comparing TCR nucleotide sequences against IMGT/GENE-DB human TR gene sequences. In a later analysis, CDR3 sequences and most-parsimonious VDJ recombination scenarios were assigned using the TCRdist pipeline. In a later analysis, each TCR beta chain was defined by its CDR3 amino acid sequence together with its V-gene family, and reads without a unique V-gene family were excluded. A later analysis removed several hundred highly shared, low-generation-probability nucleotide sequences to deal with suspected cross-contamination and a sequencing artifact. For each public chain, a later analysis derived a clonal expansion index from normalized ranks of inferred template counts within each repertoire. Generation probabilities in a later analysis came from a VDJ recombination model fitted to out-of-frame rearrangements, and those results were checked against IGoR. Hypergeometric tests were used in a later analysis to score TCR-TCR, TCR-HLA and TCR-CMV co-occurrence, with a repertoire-size bias correction applied to the TCR pairs. A later analysis estimated false discovery rates by permuting HLA or CMV assignments 20 times. A later analysis grouped co-occurring TCRs with DBSCAN, adding TCRdist sequence similarity when clustering within HLA-allele-positive subsets. Co-occurrence clustering excluded repertoires with fewer than 30,000 or more than 120,000 public chains, plus five with anomalous nucleotide sharing. TCRdb stores this immuneACCESS table with in-frame sequences only. Part of the clones is absent; in the studies checked, under half of the shortfall reflects unresolved V genes, and no reason is known for the rest. That table supplies the V and J calls and clone size; D and trimming were determined from the DNA. This sample lists more than 120,000 clones; about 79% were detected once. The ten largest account for approximately 2.3% of the sample.

The cohort comprised 710 or so healthy bone marrow donors. At the time of sampling, all cohort members were nominally healthy, though unrecorded immune exposures were likely present. The donor tested CMV seronegative, placing the donor among the roughly 350 seronegative members of the cohort. Each donor provided a peripheral blood sample, and peripheral blood mononuclear cells were used for TCR beta sequencing. Genomic DNA extraction from the blood cell samples was performed with the Qiagen DNeasy Blood Extraction Kit. The germline V end is reduced by 7 bases and the J end by 7 bases; junction bases left unmatched: 6. The germline V gene supplies CDR1 MNHEY and CDR2 SVGAGI. Spanning cysteine to phenylalanine, the CDR3 consists of 13 amino acids. This entry keeps only the CDR3 DNA: 39 bases, framed from base 1.

The specimen was PBMCs. This chain joins TRBV6-5 to TRBJ1-5; 8 of the junction bases match TRBD1. The receptor was derived from a male donor in good health and CMV-seronegative. CDR3 protein: CASIPPGGQPQHF. The sequenced DNA: TGTGCCAGCATCCCCCCAGGGGGCCAGCCCCAGCATTTT.